Listed below are T cell receptor beta chains from one sample, sequenced in a study of identical twins. TCRdb re-derived calls from the 5' RACE reads in MiXCR, one entry per CDR3 protein. The table has a few hundred thousand distinct CDR3 sequences, approximately 13% seen once; the top ten hold just over 7%. The same data also went into a second study, on yellow fever vaccine responses in identical twins.

The material sequenced was CD8+ T cells sorted from blood. These receptors all stem from a woman aged 18-29 years in good health. Both conserved end residues are part of each CDR3. The D gene is left open where the match is weak. Part of the rows lack a size; the others show once, few, many or a class for expanded clones.

clone size: NA
V gene: TRBV19
J gene: TRBJ1-2
D gene: NA
CDR3 protein: CASSIWGLKSNYGYTF
CDR3 DNA: TGTGCCAGTAGTATATGGGGACTGAAGTCTAACTATGGCTACACCTTC

clone size: few
V gene: TRBV15
J gene: TRBJ2-5
D gene: TRBD2
CDR3 protein: CATSRHPLIAGGRETQYF
CDR3 DNA: TGTGCCACCAGCAGACACCCCCTGATAGCGGGAGGCCGGGAGACCCAGTACTTC

clone size: few
V gene: TRBV12-3/TRBV12-4
J gene: TRBJ2-3
D gene: TRBD2
CDR3 protein: CASSFGLAGEDTQYF
CDR3 DNA: TGTGCCAGCAGTTTCGGACTAGCGGGAGAAGATACGCAGTATTTT

clone size: NA
V gene: TRBV2
J gene: TRBJ2-1
D gene: TRBD2
CDR3 protein: CASSAGTSGYNEQFF
CDR3 DNA: TGTGCCAGCTCCGCCGGGACTAGCGGATACAATGAGCAGTTCTTC

clone size: few
V gene: TRBV5-1
J gene: TRBJ2-1
D gene: TRBD2
CDR3 protein: CASSPGLAGMDEQFF
CDR3 DNA: TGCGCCAGCAGCCCGGGACTAGCGGGAATGGATGAGCAGTTCTTC

clone size: many
V gene: TRBV12-3/TRBV12-4
J gene: TRBJ2-1
D gene: NA
CDR3 protein: CASSFPGLDNEQFF
CDR3 DNA: TGTGCCAGCAGTTTCCCGGGTTTGGACAATGAGCAGTTCTTC

clone size: NA
V gene: TRBV20-1
J gene: TRBJ2-5
D gene: NA
CDR3 protein: CSARDTPTPTETQYF
CDR3 DNA: TGCAGTGCTAGAGATACCCCCACACCCACAGAGACCCAGTACTTC

clone size: NA
V gene: TRBV29-1
J gene: TRBJ2-1
D gene: TRBD2
CDR3 protein: CSVETASGSVDEQFF
CDR3 DNA: TGCAGCGTTGAAACGGCTAGCGGGAGTGTTGATGAGCAGTTCTTC

clone size: few
V gene: TRBV20-1
J gene: TRBJ1-2
D gene: NA
CDR3 protein: CSARDGNAHYGYTF
CDR3 DNA: TGCAGTGCTAGAGATGGTAACGCTCACTATGGCTACACCTTC

clone size: many
V gene: TRBV12-3/TRBV12-4
J gene: TRBJ2-5
D gene: TRBD2
CDR3 protein: CASSHDLAGGREETQYF
CDR3 DNA: TGTGCCAGCAGCCATGACCTAGCGGGGGGGCGGGAAGAGACCCAGTACTTC

clone size: many
V gene: TRBV12-3/TRBV12-4
J gene: TRBJ2-3
D gene: NA
CDR3 protein: CASSPPGGTDTQYF
CDR3 DNA: TGTGCCAGCAGTCCCCCAGGGGGCACAGATACGCAGTATTTT

clone size: few
V gene: TRBV13
J gene: TRBJ1-1
D gene: NA
CDR3 protein: CASSPRSENTEAFF
CDR3 DNA: TGTGCCAGCAGCCCCCGAAGTGAGAACACTGAAGCTTTCTTT

clone size: few
V gene: TRBV29-1
J gene: TRBJ2-7
D gene: TRBD1
CDR3 protein: CSVETRDRGGEQYF
CDR3 DNA: TGCAGCGTTGAAACCCGGGACAGGGGAGGTGAGCAGTACTTC

clone size: NA
V gene: TRBV7-6
J gene: TRBJ2-3
D gene: NA
CDR3 protein: CASSPTGTKTDTQYF
CDR3 DNA: TGTGCCAGCAGCCCCACCGGGACCAAAACAGATACGCAGTATTTT